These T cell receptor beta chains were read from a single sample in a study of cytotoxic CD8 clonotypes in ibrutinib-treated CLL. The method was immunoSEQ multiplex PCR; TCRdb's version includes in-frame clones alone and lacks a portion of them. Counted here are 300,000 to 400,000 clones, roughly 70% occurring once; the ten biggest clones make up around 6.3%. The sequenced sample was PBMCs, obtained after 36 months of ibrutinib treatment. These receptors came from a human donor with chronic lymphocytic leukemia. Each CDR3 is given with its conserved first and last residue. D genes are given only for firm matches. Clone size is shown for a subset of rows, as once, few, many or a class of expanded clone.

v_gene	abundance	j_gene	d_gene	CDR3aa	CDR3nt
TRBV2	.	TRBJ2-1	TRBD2	CASSSLAGVNNEQFF	TGTGCCAGCTCCTCCCTAGCGGGCGTTAACAATGAGCAGTTCTTC
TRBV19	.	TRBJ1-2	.	CASSGGGRYGYTF	TGTGCCAGTTCCGGGGGTGGGCGGTATGGCTACACCTTC
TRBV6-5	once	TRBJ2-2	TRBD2	CASSYGAGAGELFF	TGTGCCAGCAGTTACGGGGCGGGAGCCGGGGAGCTGTTTTTT
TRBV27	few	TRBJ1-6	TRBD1	CASSLRPGTANSPLHF	TGTGCCAGCAGTTTACGACCCGGGACAGCTAATTCACCCCTCCACTTT
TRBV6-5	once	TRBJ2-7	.	CASSLRSSYEQYF	TGTGCCAGCAGTTTGCGAAGCTCCTACGAGCAGTACTTC
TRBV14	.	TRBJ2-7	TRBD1	CASSQDPYRGTCF	TGTGCCAGCAGCCAAGATCCGTACAGGGGAACGTGCTTC
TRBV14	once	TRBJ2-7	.	CASSQDLWSEQYF	TGTGCCAGCAGCCAAGATTTATGGTCCGAGCAGTACTTC
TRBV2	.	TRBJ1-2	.	CASSEIRGGIYGYTF	TGTGCCAGCAGTGAAATCCGGGGCGGAATATATGGCTACACCTTC
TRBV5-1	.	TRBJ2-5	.	CASSSGAEETQYF	TGCGCCAGCAGCTCAGGGGCAGAAGAGACCCAGTACTTC
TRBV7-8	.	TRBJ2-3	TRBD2	CASSLLAGPTDTQYF	TGTGCCAGCAGCTTGCTAGCGGGTCCGACAGATACGCAGTATTTT
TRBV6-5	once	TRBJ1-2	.	CASSYSPGSGVYGYTF	TGTGCCAGCAGTTACTCGCCGGGTTCAGGGGTGTATGGCTACACCTTC
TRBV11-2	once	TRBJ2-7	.	CASSLESGTYREQYF	TGTGCCAGCAGCTTAGAGTCAGGGACCTACCGCGAGCAGTACTTC
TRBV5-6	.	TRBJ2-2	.	CASSFRGPSNTGELFF	TGTGCCAGCAGCTTCCGGGGGCCCTCGAACACCGGGGAGCTGTTTTTT
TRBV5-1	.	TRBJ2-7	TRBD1	CASSFRDSNYEQYF	TGCGCCAGCAGCTTCCGGGACAGCAACTACGAGCAGTACTTC
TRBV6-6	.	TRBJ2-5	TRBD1	CATQTGVETQYF	TGTGCCACTCAGACAGGGGTCGAGACCCAGTACTTC
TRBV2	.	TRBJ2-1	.	CASRGRMLGWILNEQFF	TGTGCCAGCAGGGGGCGGATGCTGGGATGGATTCTGAATGAGCAGTTCTTC
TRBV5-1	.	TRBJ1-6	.	CASSLLIGRGDSPLHF	TGCGCCAGCAGCTTGTTAATCGGCAGGGGAGATTCACCCCTCCACTTT
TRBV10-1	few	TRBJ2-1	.	CASSAFKDEQFF	TGCGCCAGCAGTGCCTTTAAGGATGAGCAGTTCTTC
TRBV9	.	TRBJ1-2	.	CASSAPKGYNYGYTF	TGTGCCAGCAGCGCCCCCAAGGGATACAACTATGGCTACACCTTC
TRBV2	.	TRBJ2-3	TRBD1	CASRGTGRETDTQYF	TGTGCCAGCAGGGGGACAGGGAGGGAGACAGATACGCAGTATTTT
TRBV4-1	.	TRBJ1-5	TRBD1	CASSQERLQGASQPQHF	TGCGCCAGCAGCCAAGAGCGGCTTCAGGGGGCGAGCCAGCCCCAGCATTTT
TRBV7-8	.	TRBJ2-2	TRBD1	CASSLVVGQGSIGELFF	TGTGCCAGCAGCTTAGTCGTAGGACAGGGGAGTATCGGGGAGCTGTTTTTT
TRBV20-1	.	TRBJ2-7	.	CSALDLDEQYF	TGCAGTGCCCTAGACCTCGACGAGCAGTACTTC
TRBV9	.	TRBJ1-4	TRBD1	CASSVGWTGNEKLFF	TGTGCCAGCAGCGTAGGGTGGACAGGAAACGAAAAACTGTTTTTT